The 7 T cell receptor beta chains in this list originate from one sample, sequenced in a study of CD8+ T cells in alopecia areata. RNA extraction was followed by reverse transcription into cDNA, which acted as the sequencing template. Clones were read by immunoSEQ multiplex PCR, and TCRdb kept only the in-frame ones, dropping some. Here the sample spans some 120,000 clones, around 63% being singletons. As to treatment: oral pan-JAK inhibitor, 5-10 mg twice daily. This specimen consisted of CD4+ T cells sorted from blood, obtained at week 4, from a patient treated with tofacitinib. These receptors originate from a human donor with alopecia areata.

Only one count was recorded for this clone. The rearrangement joins TRBV28 to TRBJ2-3; D gene ambiguous. Germline V CDR1 and CDR2: MDHEN, SYDVKM. The CDR3 is made up of 14 amino acids. Trimming shortened V by 2 bases and J by 0 bases, and 6 bases separated the two germline ends. DNA of the CDR3: TGTGCCAGCAGTTTACCGTCCAGCACAGATACGCAGTATTTT. It is translated as CASSLPSSTDTQYF. Drawing the rest from reference TRBV28 and TRBJ2-3, the complete variable domain is DVKVTQSSRYLVKRTGEKVFLECVQDMDHENMFWYRQDPGLGLRLIYFSYDVKMKEKGDIPEGYSVSREKKERFSLILESASTNQTSMYLCASSLPSSTDTQYFGPGTRLTVL.

V gene TRBV6-5 combines with J gene TRBJ1-2; D unclear. The germline V and J ends were trimmed by 0 bases and 4 bases, with 12 bases remaining between them. The CDR3 spans 15 residues. CDR1 and CDR2 from the germline V gene are MNHEY and SVGAGI. In DNA form, the CDR3 reads TGTGCCAGCAGTTACTCCGGACGGAGCCTCTATGGCTACACCTTC. Residues: CASSYSGRSLYGYTF.

V gene TRBV28 combines with J gene TRBJ2-5; D gene ambiguous. Germline V gene lookup returns CDR1 MDHEN and CDR2 SYDVKM. This CDR3 contains 12 residues. V lost 3 bases, J lost 3 bases, and 5 bases lay in between. CDR3 coding DNA: TGTGCCAGCAGTTTCCCAGAAGAGACCCAGTACTTC. This codes for CASSFPEETQYF.

V usage is TRBV30 and J usage is TRBJ2-3, with a weak D call TRBD1 (6 bases). The germline CDR1 and CDR2 sequences are GTSNPN and SVGIG (reference sequence). V was cut by 2 bases and J by 3 bases, with 12 bases left in between. CDR3 size: 14 residues. CDR3 in amino acids: CAWSLTGTTDTQYF. CDR3 in DNA: TGTGCCTGGAGTTTAACAGGGACAACAGATACGCAGTATTTT.

The genes are TRBV9 and TRBJ2-5; the match to TRBD1 covers 7 bases. Trimming at V came to 3 bases and at J to 0 bases, leaving 5 bases not matched to a gene. CDR1 is SGDLS and CDR2 is YYNGEE in the germline V gene. The CDR3 has 15 amino acids. The CDR3 reads CASSAGTVYQETQYF. The DNA for the CDR3 is TGTGCCAGCAGCGCGGGGACAGTGTACCAAGAGACCCAGTACTTC.

This chain uses TRBV6-5 with TRBJ2-5, with 9 bases matching TRBD1. J lost 9 bases, V lost 5 bases, and 10 bases had no gene match. Germline V gene sequence: CDR1 MNHEY, CDR2 SVGAGI. The CDR3 is 14 amino acids. Here the CDR3 DNA reads TGTGCCAGCAGTAAATCCGGGACAGGGAGGCCCCAGTACTTC. Its protein product is CASSKSGTGRPQYF.

The rearrangement uses TRBV6-1 and TRBJ2-3, with D hard to call. Germline V gene lookup returns CDR1 MNHNS and CDR2 SASEGT. There are 12 residues in the CDR3. V was clipped by 5 bases and J by 6 bases, with 9 bases between them. The CDR3 DNA reads TGTGCCAGCAGTAGAAGTTCGGATACGCAGTATTTT. Protein sequence: CASSRSSDTQYF.